A selection of T cell receptor beta chains follows, all from one sample in a study of blood T cell repertoires in COVID-19. The method was immunoSEQ multiplex PCR; TCRdb's version includes in-frame clones alone and lacks a portion of them. The sample holds more than 200,000 clones, about 86% seen once. Sequencing input: peripheral blood. These TCRs come from an elderly man with acute or convalescent COVID-19. The CDR3 runs from the conserved cysteine through the conserved F or W. The D gene is left open where the match is weak. Where a row states a size, it is once, few, many or the class of an expanded clone; other rows omit it.

TGTGCCAGTAGTATGGCAGGGGCTACTGGAAACACCATATATTTT	CASSMAGATGNTIYF	-	-	TRBV19	TRBJ1-3
TGTGCCAGAAGCGCCACGGACAGACGAGGATACAATCAGCCCCAGCATTTT	CARSATDRRGYNQPQHF	-	-	TRBV5-3	TRBJ1-5
TGTGCCAGCAGTGAGGGGAGGGCCCTCAATCAGCCCCAGCATTTT	CASSEGRALNQPQHF	few	-	TRBV6-1	TRBJ1-5
TGCGCCAGCAGCTTGGCCGGACCCGGGACACCGAACACCGGGGAGCTGTTTTTT	CASSLAGPGTPNTGELFF	-	-	TRBV5-1	TRBJ2-2
TGTGCCAGCAGGGAGACAGGGGGCGCAGGAGGCTACACCTTC	CASRETGGAGGYTF	-	TRBD1	TRBV2	TRBJ1-2
TGCGCCAGCAGCTACTACGCCGGAGACAGAAGCGCCTACAATGAGCAGTTCTTC	CASSYYAGDRSAYNEQFF	-	-	TRBV5-1	TRBJ2-1
TGTGCCAGCAGTTTATCACAGGACAGGCAAGCTTTCTTT	CASSLSQDRQAFF	-	TRBD1	TRBV28	TRBJ1-1
TGCGCCAGCAGCCTGGACCCTAGCTCCTATAATTCACCCCTCCACTTT	CASSLDPSSYNSPLHF	-	-	TRBV5-1	TRBJ1-6
TGTGCCAGCAGCTTAAGACAGCTAGCCAAAAACATTCAGTACTTC	CASSLRQLAKNIQYF	-	-	TRBV7-2	TRBJ2-4
TGTGCCAGCAGCTTGCGAACAGGGCGGGAGACCCAGTACTTC	CASSLRTGRETQYF	-	-	TRBV7-9	TRBJ2-5
TGTGCCAGCAGTTCACCGGGGAGGGGGAGGGAGACGGAGACCCAGTACTTC	CASSSPGRGRETETQYF	-	-	TRBV27	TRBJ2-5
TGTGCCAGCAGCTCGTCAGCGGGAGGGACCTCAGATACGCAGTATTTT	CASSSSAGGTSDTQYF	-	TRBD2	TRBV7-8	TRBJ2-3
TGCGCCAGCAGCTTCGACGGGACCTACGAGCAGTACTTC	CASSFDGTYEQYF	-	-	TRBV5-1	TRBJ2-7
TGTGCCAGTACTCTGCTACGCTATGGCTACACCTTC	CASTLLRYGYTF	-	-	TRBV19	TRBJ1-2
TGTGCCAGCAGCTTGAACAGTGAAGCTTTCTTT	CASSLNSEAFF	-	-	TRBV7-2	TRBJ1-1
TGTGCCAGCTCCCTCCTCGACAGGGTGCACACCGGGGAGCTGTTTTTT	CASSLLDRVHTGELFF	-	TRBD1	TRBV18	TRBJ2-2
TGCGCCAGCAGCTTGGGAAGTCTAGCGGGAGTGACAGATACGCAGTATTTT	CASSLGSLAGVTDTQYF	few	TRBD2	TRBV5-1	TRBJ2-3
TGTGCCAGCAGGCACAGATCCTCCTACGAGCAGTACTTC	CASRHRSSYEQYF	-	-	TRBV6-5	TRBJ2-7
TGTGCCAGCAGCCCCCCTTTGGCCACAGATACGCAGTATTTT	CASSPPLATDTQYF	-	-	TRBV27	TRBJ2-3
TGTGCCAGTAGCCTCCCTATCGGGCAGGGCTATGGCTACACCTTC	CASSLPIGQGYGYTF	-	-	TRBV19	TRBJ1-2
TGTGCCACCAGTGACCCCCTACGACAGGGGTCCCTCAATGAGCAGTTCTTC	CATSDPLRQGSLNEQFF	-	TRBD1	TRBV24-1	TRBJ2-1
TGTGCCAGCAGCCAAGGATGGGACAGGGCGAACTATGGCTACACCTTC	CASSQGWDRANYGYTF	-	TRBD1	TRBV14	TRBJ1-2
TGCGCCAGCAGCTTGGGTCGGCCCGGGACAGGGGGGTACTCCTACGAGCAGTACTTC	CASSLGRPGTGGYSYEQYF	once	TRBD1	TRBV5-1	TRBJ2-7
TGTGCCATCAAAGGCCCATCGATGGCAGGTAATCAGCCCCAGCATTTT	CAIKGPSMAGNQPQHF	-	-	TRBV10-3	TRBJ1-5
TGCGCCAGCAGCTTGGAACAGGTAACCACAGATACGCAGTATTTT	CASSLEQVTTDTQYF	-	-	TRBV5-1	TRBJ2-3
TGTGCCAGCAGTCCCGTAGCGGGGGGGGGCAAAAACATTCAGTACTTC	CASSPVAGGGKNIQYF	few	TRBD2	TRBV27	TRBJ2-4
TGTGCCAGTAGTGAAGTCAGGGGGGCCTACGAGCAGTACTTC	CASSEVRGAYEQYF	-	-	TRBV19	TRBJ2-7
TGCAGCGTTGATCAGGGTTCCTACGAGCAGTACTTC	CSVDQGSYEQYF	few	-	TRBV29-1	TRBJ2-7
TGTGCCAGCAGGGGACAGAGCACAGATACGCAGTATTTT	CASRGQSTDTQYF	few	TRBD1	TRBV2	TRBJ2-3
TGTGCCAGTAGTCCGTGGACAGGGAGGGGTGATGAAAAACTGTTTTTT	CASSPWTGRGDEKLFF	few	TRBD1	TRBV19	TRBJ1-4
TGTGCCAGCAGTTATGTGAGGGAGCAGTACTTC	CASSYVREQYF	-	-	TRBV13	TRBJ2-7
TGCGCCAGCAGAACAGTGAACACCGGGGAGCTGTTTTTT	CASRTVNTGELFF	-	-	TRBV5-1	TRBJ2-2
TGTGCCAGCAGCTGGGGCGCGGTGAACACTGAAGCTTTCTTT	CASSWGAVNTEAFF	-	-	TRBV11-2	TRBJ1-1
TGTGCCAGCAGCTTGAACGTCAGGGGTATGGCCGGGGAGCTGTTTTTT	CASSLNVRGMAGELFF	-	-	TRBV7-2	TRBJ2-2
TGTGCCAGCGGGAACCGGGACAGGCCCCCCTACGAGCAGTACTTC	CASGNRDRPPYEQYF	-	TRBD1	TRBV27	TRBJ2-7
TGTGCCAGCAGCGTAGGGACACAGGGGGCCGGGAACACTGAAGCTTTCTTT	CASSVGTQGAGNTEAFF	once	TRBD1	TRBV9	TRBJ1-1
TGTGCCTGGAGTACAGGGCGGAGTCAGCCCCAGCATTTT	CAWSTGRSQPQHF	-	-	TRBV30	TRBJ1-5
TGTGCCAGCAGCGTAGACGGGCGGGGTAGCACAGATACGCAGTATTTT	CASSVDGRGSTDTQYF	-	-	TRBV9	TRBJ2-3
TGTGCCAGCAGCGTAGCCCCAGCGGACCTTTACGAGCAGTACTTC	CASSVAPADLYEQYF	-	-	TRBV9	TRBJ2-7
TGTGCCAGCAGCTCAATTACAGGGGACTACGAGCAGTACTTC	CASSSITGDYEQYF	-	TRBD1	TRBV4-2	TRBJ2-7